This T cell receptor (beta chain) was sequenced for a study of CD8+ T cells in alopecia areata. Treatment here: oral pan-JAK inhibitor, 5-10 mg twice daily. Collected material from alopecia areata patients comprised lesional scalp punch biopsies and peripheral blood. cDNA prepared by RNA extraction and subsequent reverse transcription served as the template for sequencing. Produced via immunoSEQ multiplex PCR; TCRdb's table is partial and in-frame only. The sample lists roughly 210,000 clones, roughly 44% seen once, with about 2.6% in the top ten. The V and J ends lost 0 bases and 12 bases respectively, with 12 bases between them. The CDR3 runs to 12 residues. CDR1 and CDR2 from the germline V gene are SGHRS and YFSETQ.

The genes are TRBV5-1 and TRBJ2-5; a possible D gene is TRBD1 (6 bases). The source material was CD4+ T cells sorted from blood, sampled at roughly week 38, from a patient treated with tofacitinib. This sequence was found in a human donor with alopecia areata. The CDR3 is CASSLAGDTEYF. The CDR3, as DNA: TGCGCCAGCAGCTTGGCAGGGGACACGGAGTACTTC.